This T cell receptor (beta chain) was profiled in a study of beta chain features in type 1 diabetes. Study results and caveats: For cells with high TCR expression, cDNA sequencing could yield over-representation. TCRB CDR3 length was moderately but significantly reduced in all four CD4+ subsets of Type 1 diabetes patients. In comparison with healthy donors, patients had naive, central memory and Treg TCRB repertoires that appeared more similar.

Without exception, sorted populations had purity beyond 95%. Every isolated RNA sample was fully reverse transcribed, so sequencing captured expressed TCRB transcripts. Read counts averaged around 3.6 million for samples of naive, central memory and regulatory T cells. Clones were sequenced by immunoSEQ multiplex PCR, and TCRdb holds only the in-frame ones, with some missing. The sample carries a few hundred thousand clones, 10% to 15% recorded once. This clone was picked up a small number of times. Its target is not known. With 2 bases removed from V and 4 bases from J, the gap between germline ends came to 10 bases. Looked up from germline, CDR1 is SQVTM and CDR2 is ANQGSEA. The CDR3 contains 13 residues.

This TCR derives from a young woman with type 1 diabetes. Input material: naive CD4+ T cells from blood. The V gene is TRBV29-1, the J gene TRBJ2-3; D unclear. The CDR3 protein is CSVETLSADTQYF. The CDR3 bases are TGCAGCGTTGAAACTTTGTCGGCAGATACGCAGTATTTT.